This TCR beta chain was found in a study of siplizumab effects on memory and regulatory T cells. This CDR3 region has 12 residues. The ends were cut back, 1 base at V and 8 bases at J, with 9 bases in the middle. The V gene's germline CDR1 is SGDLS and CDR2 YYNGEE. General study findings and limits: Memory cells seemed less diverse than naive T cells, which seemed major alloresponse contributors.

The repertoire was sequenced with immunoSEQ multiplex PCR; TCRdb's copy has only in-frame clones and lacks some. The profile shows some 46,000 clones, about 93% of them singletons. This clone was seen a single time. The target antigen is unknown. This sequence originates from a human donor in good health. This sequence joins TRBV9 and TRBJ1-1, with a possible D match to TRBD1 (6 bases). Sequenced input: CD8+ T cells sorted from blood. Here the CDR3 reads CASSVIGGEAFF. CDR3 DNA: TGTGCCAGCAGCGTAATTGGGGGCGAAGCTTTCTTT.